The sequence of this T cell receptor (beta chain) was determined in a study of blood T cell repertoires in COVID-19. Overall study context: Italy, Spain and the United States were the sources of the convalescent and acute COVID-19 samples. T cells, B-cell-depleted T cells, or PBMCs supplied cDNA or gDNA.

V lost 5 bases, J lost 0 bases, and 13 bases lay in between. The CDR3 loop spans 15 amino acids. Germline CDR1 SGHTA, CDR2 FQGTGA. This clone was observed a single time. In the original workflow: Counts of nucleated cells, estimated from reference gene primer amplification, were obtained. TCRdb's copy holds only in-frame clones and misses some; the assay was immunoSEQ multiplex PCR. That table is the source of V, J and clone size, and D and trimming were worked out from the DNA. The sample has 390,000 or so clones; roughly 89% are singletons. Sequencing used peripheral blood. The chain combines TRBV7-3 with TRBJ1-2, with D possibly being TRBD1 (6 bases). The source is a man younger than 30 with active or convalescent COVID-19. CDR3 DNA sequence: TGTGCCAGCAGCCTTCAGGGGCCTACTAACTATGGCTACACCTTC. It translates to CASSLQGPTNYGYTF.